The clone carrying this T cell receptor beta chain was seen a few times. This sample is drawn from a study of blood T cell repertoires in COVID-19. Whole-study context: Samples taken during acute and convalescent COVID-19 were collected in the United States, Italy and Spain. Nucleic acid was either cDNA or gDNA, and it came from T cells, B-cell-depleted T cells, or PBMCs.

Methods used by the authors: Quantification of nucleated cells was approximated via reference gene primer amplification. Produced via immunoSEQ multiplex PCR; TCRdb's table is partial and in-frame only. V and J calls and clone size are copied from that table; D and trimming were computed from the DNA. Altogether some 200,000 clones are present, more than 80% being singletons, with the ten largest covering around 7.5%. Trimming took off 9 bases at V and 1 base at J, with 15 bases between the two ends. Germline values: CDR1 MNHEY, CDR2 SVGAGI. This CDR3 is 14 amino acids long. The rearrangement links TRBV6-5 to TRBJ1-2, with D possibly TRBD1 on 5 matching bases. This receptor was taken from a woman aged 60-75 years with acute or convalescent COVID-19. Sequencing used peripheral blood. The CDR3 nucleotides read TGTGCCAGTTACCCACGGGGACTTAACTATGGCTACACCTTC. Its protein is CASYPRGLNYGYTF.